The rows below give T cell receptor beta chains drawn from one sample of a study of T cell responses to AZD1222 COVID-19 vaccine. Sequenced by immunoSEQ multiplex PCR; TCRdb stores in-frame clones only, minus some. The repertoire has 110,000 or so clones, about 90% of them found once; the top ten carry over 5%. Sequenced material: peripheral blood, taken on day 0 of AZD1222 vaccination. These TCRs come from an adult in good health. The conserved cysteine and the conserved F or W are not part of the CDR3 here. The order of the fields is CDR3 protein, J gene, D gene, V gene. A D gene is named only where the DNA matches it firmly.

ASSGPLVSGNTIY TRBJ1-3 . TRBV5-6
AWSVQLLLDREGNTIY TRBJ1-3 TRBD1 TRBV30
ASSQDYPGLQPQH TRBJ1-5 . TRBV4-1
ASSLARQVMDEQY TRBJ2-7 . TRBV7-9
ASTLSTLSNQPQH TRBJ1-5 . TRBV19
SVADLGTQY TRBJ2-3 . TRBV29-1
ASSRHGGEQY TRBJ2-7 . TRBV14
ASSLGDRVGQPQH TRBJ1-5 TRBD1 TRBV5-6
ASHTRGVGRADTEAF TRBJ1-1 . TRBV19
ASSLGIGEKLF TRBJ1-4 . TRBV5-6
ASSNVIDQPQH TRBJ1-5 . TRBV12-3/TRBV12-4
AWDLRGYEQY TRBJ2-7 . TRBV30
ASRGQGLNIQY TRBJ2-4 TRBD1 TRBV12-3/TRBV12-4
ASGGVYEQY TRBJ2-7 . TRBV6-5
ASSQRYSNQPQH TRBJ1-5 . TRBV3-1/TRBV3-2
ASSIGYQPYEQY TRBJ2-7 . TRBV19
ASSQGTHQPQH TRBJ1-5 . TRBV3-1/TRBV3-2
ASSRGQGRTDTQY TRBJ2-3 TRBD1 TRBV7-6
SVVPLLNVNTEAF TRBJ1-1 . TRBV29-1
ATSVSGKGQETQY TRBJ2-5 . TRBV24-1
ASSRLRDRSLRGSPLH TRBJ1-6 . TRBV21-1
ASTMGQSYGYT TRBJ1-2 TRBD1 TRBV6-5
ASSIYNEQF TRBJ2-1 . TRBV19
ASSFGTGNSGNTIY TRBJ1-3 TRBD1 TRBV9
ASIGLYEQY TRBJ2-7 . TRBV28
ATSDLQVYGYT TRBJ1-2 . TRBV24-1
ASRRVGTDTQY TRBJ2-3 . TRBV25-1
ASSQEARETQY TRBJ2-5 . TRBV4-2
AWSVQTNTEAF TRBJ1-1 . TRBV30
ASRRTEDYGYT TRBJ1-2 . TRBV3-1/TRBV3-2
ASGQGSGNTIY TRBJ1-3 TRBD1 TRBV5-1
ASSPQGGDYEQY TRBJ2-7 TRBD2 TRBV9
ASSLNRASSYEQY TRBJ2-7 . TRBV7-3
ASSQESYGYT TRBJ1-2 . TRBV3-1/TRBV3-2
ASSLEFGGVGRQPQH TRBJ1-5 . TRBV7-2
SASPLGQGNYHGYT TRBJ1-2 TRBD1 TRBV20-1
ASSEVPPGDSPLH TRBJ1-6 . TRBV2
ATGEGVGAF TRBJ1-1 . TRBV6-6
ASSNRENTEAF TRBJ1-1 . TRBV12-3/TRBV12-4
ATSRDPGGAGDTQY TRBJ2-3 . TRBV15
ASSLMGGSYEQY TRBJ2-7 . TRBV27
ASSFQSGNNQPQH TRBJ1-5 . TRBV5-6
ASSSAVTEQY TRBJ2-7 . TRBV12-3/TRBV12-4
ASSIGGGNTEAF TRBJ1-1 . TRBV19
ASSLERGTGELF TRBJ2-2 . TRBV5-1
ASSLTGVPGSYTEAF TRBJ1-1 TRBD1 TRBV5-1
ASSPRGDEQY TRBJ2-7 . TRBV6-5
ASSLASGTVHNEQF TRBJ2-1 TRBD1 TRBV7-9
ASSPTDRAYEQF TRBJ2-1 TRBD1 TRBV5-6
AWSPHKDEQY TRBJ2-7 . TRBV30
ASSAGLGLNSPLH TRBJ1-6 . TRBV9
ASSQAGADEQY TRBJ2-7 . TRBV3-1/TRBV3-2